This T cell receptor (beta chain) is drawn from a study of blood T cell repertoires in COVID-19. To note about this clone: Germline and junction disagree at one end, which may indicate a read error.

Germline CDR1 is SSHAT and CDR2 is FNYEAQ (reference sequence). This CDR3 comprises 14 residues. Libraries were prepared by immunoSEQ multiplex PCR; TCRdb keeps only in-frame clonotypes and omits some of them. The data show roughly 60,000 clones, with around 80% seen just once and roughly 4% held by the top ten. This sequence joins TRBV7-7 and TRBJ2-5, with TRBD2 matching over 11 bases. Sequenced material: peripheral blood. The TCR sequence derives from a man aged 55-75 years with acute or convalescent COVID-19. CDR3 loop: CASSSGGAGETQYF. CDR3 bases: TGTGCTAGCAGTAGCGGGGGGGCCGGAGAGACCCAGTACTTC.